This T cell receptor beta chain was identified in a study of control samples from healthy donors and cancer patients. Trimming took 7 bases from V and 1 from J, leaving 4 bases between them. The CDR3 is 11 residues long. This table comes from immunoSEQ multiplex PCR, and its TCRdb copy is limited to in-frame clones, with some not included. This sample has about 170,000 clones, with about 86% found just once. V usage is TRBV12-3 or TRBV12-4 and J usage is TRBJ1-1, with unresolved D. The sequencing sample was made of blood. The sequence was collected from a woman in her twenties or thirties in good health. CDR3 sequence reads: CASTGNTEAFF. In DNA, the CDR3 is TGTGCCAGCACGGGGAACACTGAAGCTTTCTTT.